The sequence of this T cell receptor beta chain was determined in a study of blood T cell repertoires in COVID-19. About the research overall: Donors in the United States, Italy and Spain gave samples during acute or convalescent COVID-19. From T cells, B-cell-depleted T cells, or PBMCs came the material, which was cDNA or gDNA.

Trimming cost V 4 bases and J 5 bases, with 8 bases left between them. This CDR3 contains 11 residues. Germline CDR1 SQVTM, CDR2 ANQGSEA. Methods used by the authors: The authors estimated nucleated cell counts from reference gene primer amplification. Measured with immunoSEQ multiplex PCR; TCRdb has only the in-frame clones, and not every one. Clone size and the V and J calls come from that table; the DNA yielded D and trimming. The sample carries around 30,000 clones, over 75% recorded once. The chain carries TRBV29-1 and TRBJ1-2; no reliable D call. This sequence was found in a woman aged 65 to 85 with active or convalescent COVID-19. The source material was peripheral blood. This CDR3 is CSVVEGYGYTF. DNA for the CDR3: TGCAGCGTTGTTGAGGGTTATGGCTACACCTTC.